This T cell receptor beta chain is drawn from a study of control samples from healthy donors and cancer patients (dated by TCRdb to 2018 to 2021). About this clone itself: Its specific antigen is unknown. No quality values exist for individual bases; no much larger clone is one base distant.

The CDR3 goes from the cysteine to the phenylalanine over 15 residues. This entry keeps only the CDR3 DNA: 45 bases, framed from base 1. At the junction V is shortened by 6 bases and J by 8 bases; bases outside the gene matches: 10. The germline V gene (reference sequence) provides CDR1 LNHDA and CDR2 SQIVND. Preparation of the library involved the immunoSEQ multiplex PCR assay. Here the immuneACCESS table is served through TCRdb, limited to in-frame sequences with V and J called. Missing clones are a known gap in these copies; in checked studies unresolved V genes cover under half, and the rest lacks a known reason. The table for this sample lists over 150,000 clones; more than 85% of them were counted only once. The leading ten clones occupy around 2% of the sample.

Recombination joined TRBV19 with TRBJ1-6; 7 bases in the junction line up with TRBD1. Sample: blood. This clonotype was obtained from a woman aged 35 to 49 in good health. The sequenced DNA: TGTGCCAGTAGCTCCGGACAGGCTTTGGATTCACCCCTCCACTTT. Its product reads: CASSSGQALDSPLHF.